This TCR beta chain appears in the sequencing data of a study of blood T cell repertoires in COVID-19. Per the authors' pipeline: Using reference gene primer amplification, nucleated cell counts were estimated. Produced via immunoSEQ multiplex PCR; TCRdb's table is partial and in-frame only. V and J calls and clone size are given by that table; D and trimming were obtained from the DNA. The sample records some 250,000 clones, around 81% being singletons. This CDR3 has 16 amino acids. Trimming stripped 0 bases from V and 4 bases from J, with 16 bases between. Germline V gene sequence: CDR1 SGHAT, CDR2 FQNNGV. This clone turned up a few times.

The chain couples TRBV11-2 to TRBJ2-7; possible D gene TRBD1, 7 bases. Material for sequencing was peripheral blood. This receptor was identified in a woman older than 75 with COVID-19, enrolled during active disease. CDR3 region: CASSLERAAGGYEQYF. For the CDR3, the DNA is TGTGCCAGCAGCTTAGAGAGGGCGGCAGGGGGGTACGAGCAGTACTTC.